The 10 T cell receptor beta chains given below trace back to one sample, sequenced in a study of CXCR3-negative and CXCR3-positive naive CD8 T cells. Overall study findings and caveats: Hydrophobicity of TRB CDR3s was greater in CXCR3-positive naive cells than in CXCR3-negative naive cells.

No antigens are known for them. The TRB cDNA libraries were prepared by 5' RACE with UMI labels. From its re-call of the 5' RACE reads, TCRdb lists each CDR3 protein once, without DNA. Here the sample table reports about 130,000 distinct CDR3 sequences. The sample comprised naive CXCR3+ CD8+ T cells from blood. As for subset: CD45RO-CCR7+CD27+CD95- naive CD8+ T cells expressing CXCR3 (TNR3+). The source of these receptors is a human donor in good health. Some clones in this sample may be carry-over from other donors' samples.

The chain links TRBV29-1 to TRBJ2-7; as DNA is missing, the TRBD1 call by TCRdb cannot be tested. The CDR3 sequence is 17 residues long. From germline, CDR1 is SQVTM and CDR2 ANQGSEA. CDR3 residues: CSAKVVVPGGLNYEQYF.

The chain links TRBV29-1 to TRBJ2-7. Germline CDR1 reads SQVTM; CDR2 reads ANQGSEA. The CDR3 covers 15 residues. The CDR3: CSVESARSNNHEQYF.

V gene TRBV4-3 combines with J gene TRBJ2-3. In germline, CDR1 is LGHNA, CDR2 YSLEER. This CDR3 comprises 13 residues. CDR3 protein: CASSRSITDTQYF.

The CDR3 is CASSIYRTGRSTDTQYF. The chain is built from TRBV19 and TRBJ2-3; TCRdb names TRBD1, which stays unverified in the absence of DNA. Germline V gene sequence: CDR1 LNHDA, CDR2 SQIVND (reference sequence). The CDR3 totals 17 residues.

The rearrangement uses TRBV13 and TRBJ2-7; TCRdb reports TRBD1, a call that lacks DNA to check it against. The CDR3 runs to 14 residues. The V gene's germline CDR1 is PRHDT and CDR2 FYEKMQ (reference sequence). This CDR3 is CASSSGQASYEQYF.

V and J are TRBV28 and TRBJ1-2; TCRdb proposes TRBD1, but this gene call is untestable without DNA. Germline V CDR1 and CDR2: MDHEN, SYDVKM. This CDR3 has 11 residues. CDR3 in amino acids: CASSLPGGYTF.

CDR3 region: CASRELGLAGSDEQFF. V usage is TRBV4-2 and J usage is TRBJ2-1; TCRdb reports TRBD2, a call that lacks DNA to check it against. The germline V gene has CDR1 LGHNA and CDR2 YNFKEQ. The CDR3 is 16 residues long.

This chain connects TRBV7-2 to TRBJ1-5; TCRdb reports TRBD1, a call that lacks DNA to check it against. This CDR3 is 12 amino acids long. Germline V gene sequence: CDR1 SGHTA, CDR2 FQGNSA. The CDR3: CASSLYRVREHF.

The chain employs TRBV28 and TRBJ2-1. Germline CDR1 and CDR2: MDHEN and SYDVKM. There are 15 residues in the CDR3. This CDR3 reads CASSLSFGSYNEQFF.

The chain carries TRBV20-1 and TRBJ1-5; TCRdb calls TRBD1, which cannot be checked without DNA. The CDR3 sequence is 14 residues long. The V gene's germline CDR1 is DFQATT and CDR2 SNEGSKA (reference sequence). The CDR3 reads CSAPPTGGGQPQHF.